This passage covers 11 T cell receptor beta chains from one sample sequenced in a study of T cell clonotyping in hematopoietic cell transplantation. Time point defined: recipient sample about 28 days before transplant, after cytoreduction. The protocol was immunoSEQ multiplex PCR, while the TCRdb copy is restricted to in-frame clones and leaves out a portion. Of tens of thousands of clones in the sample, around 86% were seen once. The specimen was peripheral blood mononuclear cells, collected before stem cell transplant. Every receptor here comes from a man between 60 and 75 years old with biphenotypic leukemia. Some clones in this sample may be carry-over from other donors' samples.

This clone has a handful of counts. The chain has TRBV15 and TRBJ2-1, with D hard to call. CDR1 is LNHNV, CDR2 YYDKDF, per germline (reference sequence). The CDR3 runs to 13 residues. Trimming removed 5 bases at V and 4 bases at J, with 9 bases between. The CDR3 protein is CATSVGIYNEQFF. The CDR3 coding sequence is TGTGCCACCAGCGTGGGAATTTACAATGAGCAGTTCTTC.

The V and J genes are TRBV2 and TRBJ2-7; 8 bases are a match to TRBD1. Per germline, CDR1 SNHLY and CDR2 FYNNEI. V lost 11 bases to trimming and J lost 5 bases; unmatched junction nucleotides: 5. This CDR3 is 11 amino acids long. The CDR3 sequence is CASTTGDEQYF. The CDR3 DNA follows: TGTGCCTCAACGACAGGGGACGAGCAGTACTTC.

This clone was found once. The chain combines TRBV28 with TRBJ2-5; D ambiguous. The CDR3 runs 15 residues. The germline V gene has CDR1 MDHEN and CDR2 SYDVKM. Between the trimmed V and J ends, which lost 2 bases and 5 bases, there was a span of 15 bases. The CDR3 reads CASSLSNQRWETQYF. In DNA form, the CDR3 reads TGTGCCAGCAGTTTAAGTAACCAAAGATGGGAGACCCAGTACTTC.

The table lists this clone with a few counts. CDR3 in DNA: TGTGCCAGCAGTTACCAAACGGGGGAGAACACTGAAGCTTTCTTT. It is translated as CASSYQTGENTEAFF. This chain connects TRBV6-5 to TRBJ1-1; D might be TRBD1 (5 bases). V lost 2 bases and J 1 base, leaving 11 bases between the germline ends. This CDR3 contains 15 residues. Germline CDR1 reads MNHEY; CDR2 reads SVGAGI.

V is TRBV28 and J is TRBJ2-2; 9 bases align to TRBD1. Germline lookup yields CDR1 MDHEN and CDR2 SYDVKM. Trimming at V came to 4 bases and at J to 2 bases, leaving 17 bases not matched to a gene. CDR3 size: 20 residues. The CDR3 DNA reads as TGTGCCAGCAGTTACCCCACGGGGACAGGGAGGACCTTAAACACCGGGGAGCTGTTTTTT. This codes for CASSYPTGTGRTLNTGELFF.

As for this clone: Relative to the germline gene, one junction end is altered; a read error may explain this. The CDR3 sequence: CASNLDQGPYGYTF. The CDR3 DNA follows: TGCGCCAGCAACTTGGATCAGGGACCGTATGGCTACACCTTC. The gene calls are TRBV5-1 and TRBJ1-2, with a tentative D call TRBD1 (5 bases). The CDR3 totals 14 residues. Germline V gene sequence: CDR1 SGHRS, CDR2 YFSETQ.

The chain recombines TRBV28 with TRBJ1-1, with a weak D call TRBD1 (5 bases). The V and J ends lost 3 bases and 3 bases respectively, with 11 bases between them. Germline V gene sequence: CDR1 MDHEN, CDR2 SYDVKM. This CDR3 region has 14 residues. CDR3 nucleotide sequence: TGTGCCAGCAGTTTTACTGGGGCTCACACTGAAGCTTTCTTT. Translating gives CASSFTGAHTEAFF.

V gene TRBV28 combines with J gene TRBJ2-2, with D hard to call. V was trimmed by 5 bases and J by 6 bases, leaving 16 bases between them. CDR3 length: 15 amino acids. Germline V gene lookup returns CDR1 MDHEN and CDR2 SYDVKM. The DNA for the CDR3 is TGTGCCAGCAGTACAAACGGTGGTGTTCCCGGGGAGCTGTTTTTT. This encodes CASSTNGGVPGELFF. Variable domain in full (rest from reference TRBV28 and TRBJ2-2): DVKVTQSSRYLVKRTGEKVFLECVQDMDHENMFWYRQDPGLGLRLIYFSYDVKMKEKGDIPEGYSVSREKKERFSLILESASTNQTSMYLCASSTNGGVPGELFFGEGSRLTVL.

Worth noting for this clone: One end of the junction fails to match germline, which may point to a read error. V is TRBV7-7 and J is TRBJ2-3; 14 bases match TRBD2. CDR3 length equals 16 residues. Germline loops: CDR1 SSHAT, CDR2 FNYEAQ (reference sequence). This CDR3 reads CASSRLAGGPSDTQYF. DNA for the CDR3: TGTGCTAGCAGTCGACTAGCGGGAGGGCCCTCAGATACGCAGTATTTT.

Points on this clone: A junction boundary mismatches the germline segment, possibly from a read error. The chain links TRBV7-7 to TRBJ2-2; 7 bases line up with TRBD2. From germline, CDR1 is SSHAT and CDR2 FNYEAQ (reference sequence). There are 16 residues in the CDR3. CDR3 in DNA: TGTGCTAGCAGCTCCTGGACTAGTCGGAGCACCGGGGAGCTGTTTTTT. Amino acid sequence: CASSSWTSRSTGELFF.

This chain links TRBV13 with TRBJ1-2, with D unclear. The CDR3 extends over 15 amino acids. V was trimmed by 5 bases and J by 5 bases, leaving 18 bases between them. CDR1 and CDR2 (germline): PRHDT, FYEKMQ (reference sequence). This CDR3 is CASSVTVRERYGYTF. The CDR3 nucleotides read TGTGCCAGCAGCGTTACAGTGAGGGAGAGGTATGGCTACACCTTC.